Presented here are 24 T cell receptor beta chains from one specimen sequenced in a study of blood T cell repertoires in COVID-19 (dated by TCRdb to the early 2020s). Libraries were built with the immunoSEQ multiplex PCR assay. TCRdb re-hosts the immuneACCESS table, in-frame sequences only. Its copies lack some clones; in the studies checked, an unresolved V gene accounts for under half of them, and the cause for the rest is not known. For this sample there are approximately 41,000 clones; around nine tenths appear just once. Around a fifth of the sample belongs to the ten largest clones. Sequenced: peripheral blood. All receptors come from a man in his forties or fifties with active COVID-19.

The V call is TRBV9, the J call TRBJ1-1, with D maybe TRBD1 (5 bases). V lost 4 bases and J lost 11, with 18 bases in between. Germline CDR1 and CDR2: SGDLS and YYNGEE. The CDR3 length is 13 residues. In DNA form, the CDR3 reads TGTGCCAGCAGCCTGAACATTGCGGGGACGGCTTTCTTT. Protein sequence: CASSLNIAGTAFF.

The chain couples TRBV7-2 to TRBJ1-3; 8 bases are a match to TRBD1. V lost 1 base, J lost 0 bases, and 5 bases stayed unmatched. The length of the CDR3 is 17 residues. Per the germline V gene, CDR1 is SGHTA and CDR2 is FQGNSA. The CDR3 sequence: CASSLVGQGASGNTIYF. The CDR3, as DNA: TGTGCCAGCAGCTTAGTGGGGCAGGGGGCCTCTGGAAACACCATATATTTT.

The chain combines TRBV28 with TRBJ2-3; 10 bases are shared with TRBD2. Unmatched junction bases numbered 20, after V lost 8 bases and J lost 3 bases. The CDR3 length is 19 residues. CDR1 MDHEN and CDR2 SYDVKM come from the germline V gene. The CDR3 sequence is CASERGGKLGGRITDTQYF. CDR3 DNA: TGTGCCAGCGAGCGGGGGGGTAAGCTGGGCGGGAGAATAACAGATACGCAGTATTTT.

V gene TRBV19 combines with J gene TRBJ2-7; TRBD2 matches at 13 bases. From germline, CDR1 is LNHDA and CDR2 SQIVND (reference sequence). J gave up 5 bases and V 4 bases, and 8 bases lay outside the gene matches. This CDR3 comprises 16 residues. The CDR3 bases are TGTGCCAGTAGTAGAGGACTAGCGGGAGCGTTTCACGAGCAGTACTTC. The encoded protein is CASSRGLAGAFHEQYF.

This clone was counted many times. The chain recombines TRBV19 with TRBJ2-7; 7 nucleotides match TRBD2. CDR1 and CDR2 (germline): LNHDA, SQIVND (reference sequence). This CDR3 region has 16 residues. The V gene end was trimmed by 4 bases and the J gene end by 1 base; junction bases not matched to a gene: 10. CDR3 region: CASSKGVAGRSYEQYF. The CDR3, as DNA: TGTGCCAGTAGTAAGGGAGTAGCGGGTAGATCCTACGAGCAGTACTTC. Full variable domain (outside the CDR3, taken from reference TRBV19 and TRBJ2-7): DGGITQSPKYLFRKEGQNVTLSCEQNLNHDAMYWYRQDPGQGLRLIYYSQIVNDFQKGDIAEGYSVSREKKESFPLTVTSAQKNPTAFYLCASSKGVAGRSYEQYFGPGTRLTVT.

This chain links TRBV5-5 with TRBJ2-1, with 8 bases that match TRBD2. This CDR3 region has 18 residues. Looked up from germline, CDR1 is SGHKS and CDR2 is YYEKEE (reference sequence). V trimming: 1 base; J trimming: 5 bases; junction bases outside the gene matches: 14. In nucleotides, the CDR3 is TGTGCCAGCAGCTTGCGAAGACTAGCGTGGGGTGGGAACAATGAGCAGTTCTTC. Translated: CASSLRRLAWGGNNEQFF.

On this clone: Within the sample, other DNA sequences also encode this same CDR3. The rearrangement links TRBV28 to TRBJ1-5; no firm D call. Trimming stripped 3 bases from V and 9 bases from J, with 3 bases between. The germline CDR1 and CDR2 sequences are MDHEN and SYDVKM. This CDR3 is 10 amino acids long. The CDR3 here is CASSFRPQHF. In DNA, the CDR3 is TGTGCCAGCAGTTTTAGGCCCCAGCATTTT.

V usage is TRBV6-5 and J usage is TRBJ1-1, with a tentative D call TRBD1 (5 bases). From germline, CDR1 is MNHEY and CDR2 SVGAGI. The V end was cut by 6 bases, the J end by 1 base, with 9 bases between. This CDR3 region has 13 residues. CDR3 sequence reads: CASRTTENTEAFF. The CDR3 DNA follows: TGTGCCAGCAGAACGACAGAGAACACTGAAGCTTTCTTT.

CDR3 in DNA: TGTGCCATCAGTGTCCAGGGCCACTACGAGCAGTACTTC. Residues: CAISVQGHYEQYF. The chain has TRBV10-3 and TRBJ2-7; maybe TRBD1 (5 bases). V was cut by 4 bases and J by 3 bases, with 10 bases left in between. The CDR3 covers 13 residues. The germline CDR1 and CDR2 sequences are ENHRY and SYGVKD.

The V and J genes are TRBV6-5 and TRBJ1-3; D perhaps matches TRBD1 (5 bases). This CDR3 is 15 amino acids long. Germline lookup yields CDR1 MNHEY and CDR2 SVGAGI. With 6 bases removed from V and 0 bases from J, the gap between germline ends came to 12 bases. The CDR3 loop reads CASRRDFDSGNTIYF. The DNA for the CDR3 is TGTGCCAGCAGAAGGGACTTCGACTCTGGAAACACCATATATTTT.

V gene TRBV5-1 combines with J gene TRBJ2-2; TRBD2 is a possible D gene (6 bases). Between the trimmed V and J ends, which lost 2 bases and 5 bases, there was a span of 13 bases. The CDR3 spans 15 residues. CDR1 and CDR2 (germline): SGHRS, YFSETQ. DNA for the CDR3: TGCGCCAGCAGCTTCCTAGCGCCAGGGACCGGGGAGCTGTTTTTT. Translating it yields CASSFLAPGTGELFF.

The gene calls are TRBV28 and TRBJ2-2; D gene unclear. Germline V CDR1 and CDR2: MDHEN, SYDVKM. V shed 7 bases and J shed 0 bases, with 6 bases lying between them. The CDR3 covers 13 residues. The CDR3 spells CASTRSNTGELFF. CDR3 bases: TGTGCCAGCACCCGGTCGAACACCGGGGAGCTGTTTTTT.

The CDR3 loop is CASSLAQGIIYF. As DNA, the CDR3 is TGTGCCAGCAGCTTGGCCCAGGGAATCATATATTTT. V and J are TRBV5-6 and TRBJ1-3, with D perhaps TRBD1 (5 bases). The CDR3 extends over 12 amino acids. Trimming removed 0 bases from V and 12 bases from J, with 10 bases in between. The germline V gene encodes CDR1 SGHDT and CDR2 YYEEEE.

This chain uses TRBV5-4 with TRBJ2-2; 8 bases align to TRBD2. The CDR3 spans 16 residues. CDR1 and CDR2 (germline): SGHNT, YYREEE (reference sequence). J was trimmed by 1 base and V by 5 bases; bases with no gene match: 7. For the CDR3, the DNA is TGTGCCAGCAGTCCAATTAGCGGGATGAACACCGGGGAGCTGTTTTTT. Translated: CASSPISGMNTGELFF. The complete variable domain, with remaining parts taken from reference TRBV5-4 and TRBJ2-2, reads ETGVTQSPTHLIKTRGQQVTLRCSSQSGHNTVSWYQQALGQGPQFIFQYYREEENGRGNFPPRFSGLQFPNYSSELNVNALELDDSALYLCASSPISGMNTGELFFGEGSRLTVL.

This rearrangement joins TRBV7-9 to TRBJ1-1; tentative D call: TRBD1 (6 bases). The V gene lost 1 base and the J gene lost 6 bases, with 12 bases spanning the gap. CDR3 size: 14 residues. Germline V lookup: CDR1 SEHNR, CDR2 FQNEAQ (reference sequence). The CDR3 nucleotides are TGTGCCAGCAGCTTAGTCGTCGCAGGGGCTGAAGCTTTCTTT. Amino acid sequence: CASSLVVAGAEAFF.

V and J are TRBV7-9 and TRBJ1-2; TRBD1 matches 10 bases. Looked up from germline, CDR1 is SEHNR and CDR2 is FQNEAQ (reference sequence). V shed 6 bases and J 0 bases; nucleotides not matched to a gene: 7. There are 16 residues in the CDR3. The CDR3 coding sequence is TGTGCCAGCAGTGACAGGGGGCGCCTGACTAACTATGGCTACACCTTC. It is translated as CASSDRGRLTNYGYTF.

This clone turned up a few times. V and J are TRBV4-2 and TRBJ1-3; 7 bases match TRBD1. Per germline, CDR1 LGHNA and CDR2 YNFKEQ. CDR3 length equals 15 residues. The junction had 5 bases not matched to a gene; V was cut back by 6 bases and J by 0 bases. For the CDR3, the DNA is TGTGCCAGCAGTACAGGGGCGAGCTCTGGAAACACCATATATTTT. As protein: CASSTGASSGNTIYF.

This sequence joins TRBV18 and TRBJ1-1; possible D gene TRBD1, 5 bases. Germline lookup yields CDR1 KGHSH and CDR2 LQKENI. V lost 3 bases to trimming and J lost 1 base, with 9 bases between them. The CDR3 runs 14 residues. The CDR3 here is CASSPGLTNTEAFF. The CDR3 nucleotides read TGTGCCAGCTCACCGGGACTCACGAACACTGAAGCTTTCTTT. The full variable domain, completed using reference TRBV18 and TRBJ1-1, is NAGVMQNPRHLVRRRGQEARLRCSPMKGHSHVYWYRQLPEEGLKFMVYLQKENIIDESGMPKERFSAEFPKEGPSILRIQQVVRGDSAAYFCASSPGLTNTEAFFGQGTRLTVV.

This sequence joins TRBV30 and TRBJ1-1; D may be TRBD1 (5 bases). Between the trimmed V and J ends, which lost 2 bases and 5 bases, there was a span of 15 bases. This CDR3 spans 14 amino acids. Germline CDR1 is GTSNPN and CDR2 is SVGIG (reference sequence). CDR3 in DNA: TGTGCCTGGAGTATCCTGCTCGGGGGTACTGAAGCTTTCTTT. Protein: CAWSILLGGTEAFF.

This clone showed up just once. The J gene is TRBJ1-3, the V gene TRBV10-3; the D is unclear. CDR1 is ENHRY, CDR2 SYGVKD, per germline. Trimming stripped 2 bases from V and 0 bases from J, with 8 bases between. The CDR3 loop spans 15 amino acids. The CDR3 is CAISEAGNSGNTIYF. As DNA, the CDR3 is TGTGCCATCAGTGAGGCCGGGAACTCTGGAAACACCATATATTTT.

This clone was observed a single time. This sequence joins TRBV11-2 and TRBJ2-3; D is unclear. CDR3 length: 14 residues. With 1 base removed from V and 2 bases from J, the gap between germline ends came to 7 bases. Germline CDR1 reads SGHAT; CDR2 reads FQNNGV. CDR3 region: CASSLGLDTDTQYF. DNA of the CDR3: TGTGCCAGCAGCTTAGGGCTAGACACAGATACGCAGTATTTT.

The J gene is TRBJ1-1, the V gene TRBV28; 7 bases line up with TRBD1. The V gene end was trimmed by 1 base and the J gene end by 4 bases; junction bases not matched to a gene: 6. Germline CDR1 is MDHEN and CDR2 is SYDVKM. This CDR3 region has 15 residues. The CDR3, as DNA: TGTGCCAGCAGTTTATCAGCACAGGGGCCCACTGAAGCTTTCTTT. As protein: CASSLSAQGPTEAFF.

This clone showed up just once. This sequence joins TRBV18 and TRBJ1-5, with D perhaps matching TRBD1 (6 bases). The CDR3 extends over 14 amino acids. Looked up from germline, CDR1 is KGHSH and CDR2 is LQKENI. V lost 5 bases and J 7 bases, leaving 15 bases between the germline ends. The CDR3 DNA follows: TGTGCCAGCTCAGACGGGGGGCGCGACCAGCCCCAGCATTTT. Its protein product is CASSDGGRDQPQHF.

This rearrangement joins TRBV5-1 to TRBJ2-1; 7 bases are a match to TRBD2. Germline V gene data show CDR1 as SGHRS and CDR2 as YFSETQ. The CDR3 has 14 amino acids. Trimming took 3 bases from V and 3 from J; bases not matched to a gene: 3. The CDR3 spells CASSSRGDYNEQFF. The CDR3 DNA sequence: TGCGCCAGCAGCTCCCGGGGGGACTACAATGAGCAGTTCTTC.